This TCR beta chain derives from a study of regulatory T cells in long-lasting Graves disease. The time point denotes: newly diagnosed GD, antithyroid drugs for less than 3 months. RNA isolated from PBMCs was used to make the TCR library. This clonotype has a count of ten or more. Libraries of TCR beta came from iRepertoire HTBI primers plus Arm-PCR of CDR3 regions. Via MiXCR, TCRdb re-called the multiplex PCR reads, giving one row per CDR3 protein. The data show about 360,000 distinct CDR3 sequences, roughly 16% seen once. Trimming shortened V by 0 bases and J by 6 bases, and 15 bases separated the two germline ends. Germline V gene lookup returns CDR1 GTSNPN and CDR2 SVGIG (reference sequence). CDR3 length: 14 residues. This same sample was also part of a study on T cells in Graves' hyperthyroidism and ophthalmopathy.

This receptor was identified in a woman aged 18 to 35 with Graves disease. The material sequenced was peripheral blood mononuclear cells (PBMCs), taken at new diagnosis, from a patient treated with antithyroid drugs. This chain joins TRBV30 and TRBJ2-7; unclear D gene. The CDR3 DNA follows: TGTGCCTGGAGTGTAGGCAGACGCGCCCCCGAGCAGTACTTC. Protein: CAWSVGRRAPEQYF.